Below are 29 T cell receptor beta chains sequenced from a single sample in a study of blood T cell repertoires in COVID-19. The repertoire was sequenced with immunoSEQ multiplex PCR; TCRdb's copy has only in-frame clones and lacks some. The sample holds under 55,000 clones; roughly 90% are singletons and the top ten take approximately 4%. Sequencing input: peripheral blood. These receptors were obtained from a human donor in a cohort sampled during active COVID-19.

This rearrangement joins TRBV28 to TRBJ1-1, with TRBD1 matching 8 bases. Germline V lookup: CDR1 MDHEN, CDR2 SYDVKM. V lost 5 bases to trimming and J lost 7 bases; unmatched junction nucleotides: 9. The CDR3 is made up of 14 amino acids. This chain's CDR3 is CASSPWTGSGEAFF. CDR3 bases: TGTGCCAGCAGTCCCTGGACAGGGAGTGGTGAAGCTTTCTTT.

The rearrangement uses TRBV7-8 and TRBJ2-7; D is unclear. Germline-derived CDR1 and CDR2 are SGHVS and FQNEAQ. This CDR3 is built from 13 residues. Trimming removed 1 base at V and 2 bases at J, with 6 bases between. The CDR3 nucleotides are TGTGCCAGCAGCTTAGAGAGGCCCTACGAGCAGTACTTC. It is translated as CASSLERPYEQYF. Supplemented by reference TRBV7-8 and TRBJ2-7, the full variable domain reads GAGVSQSPRYKVAKRGQDVALRCDPISGHVSLFWYQQALGQGPEFLTYFQNEAQLDKSGLPSDRFFAERPEGSVSTLKIQRTQQEDSAVYLCASSLERPYEQYFGPGTRLTVT.

This clone was counted once. V usage is TRBV11-3 and J usage is TRBJ2-1; TRBD1 is a possible D gene (6 bases). The CDR3 loop spans 12 amino acids. V gave up 5 bases and J gave up 13 bases, with 15 bases separating them. Looked up from germline, CDR1 is SGHNT and CDR2 is YENEEA. The CDR3, as DNA: TGTGCCAGCAGCCCCGCGATGGGGGCACAGTTCTTC. This translates into CASSPAMGAQFF. Full variable domain (outside the CDR3, taken from reference TRBV11-3 and TRBJ2-1): EAGVVQSPRYKIIEKKQPVAFWCNPISGHNTLYWYLQNLGQGPELLIRYENEEAVDDSQLPKDRFSAERLKGVDSTLKIQPAELGDSAVYLCASSPAMGAQFFGPGTRLTVL.

The chain links TRBV5-1 to TRBJ2-7; 8 nucleotides align to TRBD1. The V gene's germline CDR1 is SGHRS and CDR2 YFSETQ. This CDR3 contains 13 residues. V lost 1 base to trimming and J lost 3 bases; unmatched junction nucleotides: 0. The CDR3 reads CASSLTGGYEQYF. CDR3 sequence (DNA): TGCGCCAGCAGCTTGACAGGGGGCTACGAGCAGTACTTC.

The V call is TRBV11-2, the J call TRBJ2-7; D is possibly TRBD2 (6 bases). From germline, CDR1 is SGHAT and CDR2 FQNNGV. The CDR3 has 15 residues. V lost 0 bases, J lost 3 bases, and 12 bases lay in between. The CDR3 spells CASSLESGGHYEQYV. The CDR3 bases are TGTGCCAGCAGCTTAGAGTCCGGGGGTCACTACGAGCAGTACGTC.

The gene calls are TRBV24-1 and TRBJ2-7, with TRBD2 matching over 14 bases. The CDR3 runs to 14 residues. CDR1 is KGHDR, CDR2 SFDVKD, per germline. V dropped 8 bases and J dropped 4; count of bases not matched to a gene: 3. The CDR3 is CATIGTSGSYEQYV. The CDR3 DNA reads as TGTGCCACCATCGGGACTAGCGGGAGTTACGAGCAGTACGTC.

This chain links TRBV2 with TRBJ1-5; D remains ambiguous. Germline CDR1 SNHLY, CDR2 FYNNEI. CDR3 size: 13 residues. Trimming took off 8 bases at V and 4 bases at J, with 12 bases between the two ends. This chain's CDR3 is CASQELRNQPQHF. In DNA, the CDR3 is TGTGCCAGCCAGGAATTGAGAAATCAGCCCCAGCATTTT.

The chain recombines TRBV19 with TRBJ2-7; D may be TRBD1 (6 bases). The V end lost 3 bases, the J end lost 3 bases, and 21 bases lay between the germline ends. Germline CDR1 LNHDA, CDR2 SQIVND (reference sequence). CDR3 size: 17 residues. CDR3 in DNA: TGTGCCAGTAGTATCGTGTCGGACAGCGACCTTTTCTACGAGCAGTACGTC. It translates to CASSIVSDSDLFYEQYV.

The chain has TRBV28 and TRBJ1-2; D not resolved. The V gene lost 6 bases and the J gene lost 3 bases, with 23 bases spanning the gap. The length of the CDR3 is 17 residues. Germline-derived CDR1 and CDR2 are MDHEN and SYDVKM. This CDR3 is CASSPGGLIVADYGYTF. CDR3 sequence (DNA): TGTGCCAGCAGCCCGGGAGGGCTAATCGTTGCGGACTATGGCTACACCTTC.

This clone was picked up one time. V is TRBV4-2 and J is TRBJ2-2, with D possibly TRBD2 on 6 matching bases. V was trimmed by 4 bases and J by 2 bases, leaving 17 bases between them. CDR3 length: 17 residues. The V gene's germline CDR1 is LGHNA and CDR2 YNFKEQ. The CDR3 is CASSREVLQGNTGELFF. Here the CDR3 DNA reads TGTGCCAGCAGCCGGGAGGTGTTGCAGGGAAACACCGGGGAGCTGTTTTTT.

This rearrangement joins TRBV6-1 to TRBJ1-2; TRBD1 agrees at 7 bases. The CDR3 has 15 residues. Germline loops: CDR1 MNHNS, CDR2 SASEGT. With 3 bases clipped from V and 0 bases from J, the junction kept 4 bases outside the gene matches. CDR3 amino acids: CASSETGTANYGYTF. CDR3 in DNA: TGTGCCAGCAGTGAGACAGGGACGGCTAACTATGGCTACACCTTC.

The gene calls are TRBV9 and TRBJ1-1; D uncertain. Looked up from germline, CDR1 is SGDLS and CDR2 is YYNGEE. The germline V and J ends were trimmed by 0 bases and 5 bases, with 14 bases remaining between them. This CDR3 contains 15 residues. Here the CDR3 reads CASSVVVGSGTEAFF. For the CDR3, the DNA is TGTGCCAGCAGCGTAGTGGTAGGGTCGGGAACTGAAGCTTTCTTT.

The V and J genes are TRBV6-7 and TRBJ1-2; D not certain. TRBV6-7 is flagged as an ORF with uncertain function. V was pared by 8 bases and J by 2 bases, with 9 bases between. This CDR3 is 12 amino acids long. CDR3 loop: CASAPGNYGYTF. CDR3 DNA sequence: TGTGCCAGCGCCCCGGGGAACTATGGCTACACCTTC.

V is TRBV11-2 and J is TRBJ2-1, with 9 positions matching TRBD1. V lost 5 bases to trimming and J lost 10 bases; unmatched junction nucleotides: 12. The CDR3 has 15 residues. The germline gives CDR1 SGHAT, CDR2 FQNNGV. The CDR3 sequence: CASSTGTGLNMEQFF. The CDR3, as DNA: TGTGCCAGCAGCACCGGGACAGGGTTAAATATGGAGCAGTTCTTC.

V is TRBV4-1 and J is TRBJ1-2; a weak D match, TRBD1 (6 bases). V shed 0 bases and J shed 0 bases, with 8 bases lying between them. This CDR3 has 15 residues. Looked up from germline, CDR1 is MGHRA and CDR2 is YSYEKL. The CDR3: CASSQDGQSNYGYTF. The CDR3 nucleotides read TGCGCCAGCAGCCAAGATGGACAGTCTAACTATGGCTACACCTTC.

The V call is TRBV9, the J call TRBJ1-6; D may be TRBD1 (5 bases). The CDR3 has 15 amino acids. Looked up from germline, CDR1 is SGDLS and CDR2 is YYNGEE. V was pared by 4 bases and J by 9 bases, with 17 bases between. The CDR3 DNA follows: TGTGCCAGCAGCCCCCAGGGAGGGTTGGGTTCACCCCTCCACTTT. Amino acids: CASSPQGGLGSPLHF.

The genes are TRBV2 and TRBJ2-7; D is undetermined. Looked up from germline, CDR1 is SNHLY and CDR2 is FYNNEI. There are 13 residues in the CDR3. V lost 2 bases and J lost 1, with 6 bases in between. DNA for the CDR3: TGTGCCAGCAGTGAATACAGATCCTACGAGCAGTACGTC. Residues: CASSEYRSYEQYV.

DNA of the CDR3: TGTGCCACCAGTGATTTCGAGCGGGGGACCGGGGAGCTGTTTTTT. Amino acid sequence: CATSDFERGTGELFF. The chain joins TRBV24-1 to TRBJ2-2; 8 bases fit TRBD2. V lost 1 base and J lost 5; bases outside the gene matches: 2. The CDR3 loop spans 15 amino acids. Germline V gene sequence: CDR1 KGHDR, CDR2 SFDVKD.

CDR3 loop: CASSEARSLPRNTIYF. CDR3 sequence (DNA): TGTGCCAGCAGTGAAGCGAGGTCTCTACCTAGAAACACCATATATTTT. The rearrangement uses TRBV6-1 and TRBJ1-3; D not resolved. Germline V CDR1 and CDR2: MNHNS, SASEGT. Trimming removed 0 bases at V and 5 bases at J, with 14 bases between. CDR3 length: 16 amino acids.

This clone was seen just once. The chain is built from TRBV19 and TRBJ2-2, with a possible D match to TRBD1 (6 bases). Between the trimmed V and J ends, which lost 10 bases and 5 bases, there was a span of 38 bases. This CDR3 comprises 21 residues. Germline V lookup: CDR1 LNHDA, CDR2 SQIVND (reference sequence). The CDR3 sequence is CATQIGAGDPQTQIWTGELFF. CDR3 DNA sequence: TGTGCCACCCAAATTGGGGCAGGGGATCCCCAGACTCAGATTTGGACCGGGGAGCTGTTTTTT.

This clone has a handful of counts. This chain connects TRBV7-9 to TRBJ1-2; 7 bases fit TRBD1. CDR3 size: 15 residues. From germline, CDR1 is SEHNR and CDR2 FQNEAQ (reference sequence). V dropped 1 base and J dropped 3; count of bases not matched to a gene: 5. CDR3 sequence: CASSLDGQVDYGYTF. CDR3 in DNA: TGTGCCAGCAGCTTAGACGGACAGGTGGACTATGGCTACACCTTC.

The chain links TRBV19 to TRBJ1-2; D perhaps matches TRBD1 (6 bases). Germline CDR1 LNHDA, CDR2 SQIVND (reference sequence). The ends were cut back, 7 bases at V and 8 bases at J, with 17 bases in the middle. This CDR3 contains 13 residues. The CDR3, as DNA: TGTGCCAGTATGGGCAGGGGATCCTCCGGCTACACCTTC. Translated, it gives CASMGRGSSGYTF.

This chain joins TRBV7-9 and TRBJ2-7; D is ambiguous. This CDR3 has 15 amino acids. V was trimmed by 3 bases and J by 2 bases, leaving 14 bases between them. Per germline, CDR1 SEHNR and CDR2 FQNEAQ (reference sequence). CDR3 amino acids: CASSFGSASTYEQYF. The CDR3 DNA is TGTGCCAGCAGCTTCGGCTCAGCGTCTACCTACGAGCAGTACTTC.

V is TRBV5-4 and J is TRBJ2-5; maybe TRBD2 (5 bases). Trimming removed 0 bases from V and 5 bases from J, with 11 bases in between. The CDR3 length is 14 residues. The germline CDR1 and CDR2 sequences are SGHNT and YYREEE (reference sequence). The CDR3 loop is CASSLDIRGETQYF. The CDR3 nucleotides read TGTGCCAGCAGCTTGGACATTCGAGGGGAGACCCAGTACTTC.

V usage is TRBV9 and J usage is TRBJ1-1, with a weak D call TRBD1 (5 bases). Looked up from germline, CDR1 is SGDLS and CDR2 is YYNGEE. The CDR3 extends over 15 amino acids. Trimming took 0 bases from V and 5 from J, leaving 14 bases between them. CDR3 bases: TGTGCCAGCAGCGTAGAGGGGTTTGCCCTAACTGAAGCTTTCTTT. This gives the protein CASSVEGFALTEAFF.

This chain joins TRBV12-3 or TRBV12-4 and TRBJ1-1; D possibly corresponds to TRBD1 (5 bases). The ends were cut back, 7 bases at V and 11 bases at J, with 14 bases in the middle. The CDR3 consists of 11 residues. CDR3 nucleotide sequence: TGTGCCAGCACCCCTCGGGGGTTTGCTTTCTTT. Protein: CASTPRGFAFF.

V gene TRBV20-1 combines with J gene TRBJ2-3; 7 bases align to TRBD2. Per the germline V gene, CDR1 is DFQATT and CDR2 is SNEGSKA (reference sequence). This CDR3 spans 14 amino acids. The V and J ends lost 3 bases and 4 bases, in that order; junction bases with no gene match: 7. CDR3 sequence: CSASSAGRADTQYF. CDR3 nucleotide sequence: TGCAGTGCTAGTTCGGCAGGGAGGGCAGATACGCAGTATTTT.

This chain connects TRBV18 to TRBJ1-1, with D hard to call. The V end was cut by 0 bases, the J end by 1 base, with 6 bases between. Germline lookup yields CDR1 KGHSH and CDR2 LQKENI. The CDR3 totals 14 residues. CDR3 loop: CASSPPHRNTEAFF. In DNA form, the CDR3 reads TGTGCCAGCTCACCACCGCACAGGAACACTGAAGCTTTCTTT.

The rearrangement links TRBV7-3 to TRBJ1-1, with 10 bases matching TRBD1. The CDR3 consists of 15 residues. With 5 bases clipped from V and 5 bases from J, the junction kept 8 bases outside the gene matches. The germline CDR1 and CDR2 sequences are SGHTA and FQGTGA. Here the CDR3 reads CASSRSTGGPTEAFF. The CDR3 DNA is TGTGCCAGCAGCCGTTCGACAGGGGGCCCGACTGAAGCTTTCTTT.